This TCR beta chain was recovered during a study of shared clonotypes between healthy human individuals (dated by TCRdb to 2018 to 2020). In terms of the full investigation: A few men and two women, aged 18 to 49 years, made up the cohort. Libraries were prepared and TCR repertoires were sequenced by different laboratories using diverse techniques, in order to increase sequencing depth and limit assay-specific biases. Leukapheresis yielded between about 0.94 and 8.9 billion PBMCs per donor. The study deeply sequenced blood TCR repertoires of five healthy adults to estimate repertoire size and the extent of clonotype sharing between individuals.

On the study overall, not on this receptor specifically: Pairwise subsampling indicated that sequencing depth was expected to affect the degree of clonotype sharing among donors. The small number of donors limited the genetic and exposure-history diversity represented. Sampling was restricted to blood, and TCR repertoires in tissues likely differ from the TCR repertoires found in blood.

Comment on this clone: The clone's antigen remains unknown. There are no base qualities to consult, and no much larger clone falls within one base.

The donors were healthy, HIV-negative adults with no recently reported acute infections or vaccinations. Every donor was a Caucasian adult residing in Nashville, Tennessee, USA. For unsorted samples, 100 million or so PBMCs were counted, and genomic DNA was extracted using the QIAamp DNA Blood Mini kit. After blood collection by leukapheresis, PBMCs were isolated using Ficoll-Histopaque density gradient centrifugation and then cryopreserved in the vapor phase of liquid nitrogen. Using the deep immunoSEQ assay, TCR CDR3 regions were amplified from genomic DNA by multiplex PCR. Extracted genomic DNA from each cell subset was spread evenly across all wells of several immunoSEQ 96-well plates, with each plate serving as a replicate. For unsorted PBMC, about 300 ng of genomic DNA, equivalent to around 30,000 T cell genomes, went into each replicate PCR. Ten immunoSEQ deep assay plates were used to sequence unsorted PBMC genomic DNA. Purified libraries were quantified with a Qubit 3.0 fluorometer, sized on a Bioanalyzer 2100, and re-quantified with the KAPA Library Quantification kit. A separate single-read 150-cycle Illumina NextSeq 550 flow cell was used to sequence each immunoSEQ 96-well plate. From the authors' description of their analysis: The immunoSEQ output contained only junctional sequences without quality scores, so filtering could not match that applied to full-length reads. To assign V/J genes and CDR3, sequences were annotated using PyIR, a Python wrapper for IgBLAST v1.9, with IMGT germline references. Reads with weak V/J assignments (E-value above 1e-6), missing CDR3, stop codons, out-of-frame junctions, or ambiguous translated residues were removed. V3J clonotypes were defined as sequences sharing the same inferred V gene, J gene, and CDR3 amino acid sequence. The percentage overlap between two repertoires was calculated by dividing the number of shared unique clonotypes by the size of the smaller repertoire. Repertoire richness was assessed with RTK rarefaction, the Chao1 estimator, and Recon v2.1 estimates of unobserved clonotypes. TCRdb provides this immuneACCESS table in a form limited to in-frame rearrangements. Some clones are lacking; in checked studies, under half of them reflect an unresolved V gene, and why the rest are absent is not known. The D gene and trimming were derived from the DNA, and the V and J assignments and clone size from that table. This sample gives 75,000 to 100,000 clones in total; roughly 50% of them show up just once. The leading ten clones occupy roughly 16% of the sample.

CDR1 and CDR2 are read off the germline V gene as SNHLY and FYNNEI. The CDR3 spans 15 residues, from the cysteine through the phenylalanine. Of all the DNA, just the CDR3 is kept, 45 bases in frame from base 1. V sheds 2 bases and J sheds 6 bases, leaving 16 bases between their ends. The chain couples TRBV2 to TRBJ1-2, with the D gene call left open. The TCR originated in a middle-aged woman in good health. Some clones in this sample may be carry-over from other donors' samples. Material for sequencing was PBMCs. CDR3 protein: CASSETQSAMDGYTF. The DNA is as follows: TGTGCCAGCAGTGAAACCCAGTCCGCTATGGATGGCTACACCTTC. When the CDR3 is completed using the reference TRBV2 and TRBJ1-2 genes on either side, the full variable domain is EPEVTQTPSHQVTQMGQEVILRCVPISNHLYFYWYRQILGQKVEFLVSFYNNEISEKSEIFDDQFSVERPDGSNFTLKIRSTKLEDSAMYFCASSETQSAMDGYTFGSGTRLTVV.